The TCR beta chain described here comes from a study of shared clonotypes between healthy human individuals. Sequencing was performed with immunoSEQ multiplex PCR; in TCRdb, only in-frame clones are kept and a portion is missing. The sample has 500,000 to 650,000 clones; around three quarters are singletons. The source is a woman aged 40 to 50 in good health. Some clones in this sample may be carry-over from other donors' samples. Sequencing used PBMCs.

CDR3 sequence reads: CAISESKLVGQYF. For the CDR3, the DNA is TGTGCCATCAGTGAGTCGAAGCTAGTCGGGCAGTACTTC. The chain joins TRBV10-3 to TRBJ2-7; D is unclear. Germline-derived CDR1 and CDR2 are ENHRY and SYGVKD. V dropped 0 bases and J dropped 9 bases, with 12 bases sitting between them. This CDR3 is built from 13 residues.